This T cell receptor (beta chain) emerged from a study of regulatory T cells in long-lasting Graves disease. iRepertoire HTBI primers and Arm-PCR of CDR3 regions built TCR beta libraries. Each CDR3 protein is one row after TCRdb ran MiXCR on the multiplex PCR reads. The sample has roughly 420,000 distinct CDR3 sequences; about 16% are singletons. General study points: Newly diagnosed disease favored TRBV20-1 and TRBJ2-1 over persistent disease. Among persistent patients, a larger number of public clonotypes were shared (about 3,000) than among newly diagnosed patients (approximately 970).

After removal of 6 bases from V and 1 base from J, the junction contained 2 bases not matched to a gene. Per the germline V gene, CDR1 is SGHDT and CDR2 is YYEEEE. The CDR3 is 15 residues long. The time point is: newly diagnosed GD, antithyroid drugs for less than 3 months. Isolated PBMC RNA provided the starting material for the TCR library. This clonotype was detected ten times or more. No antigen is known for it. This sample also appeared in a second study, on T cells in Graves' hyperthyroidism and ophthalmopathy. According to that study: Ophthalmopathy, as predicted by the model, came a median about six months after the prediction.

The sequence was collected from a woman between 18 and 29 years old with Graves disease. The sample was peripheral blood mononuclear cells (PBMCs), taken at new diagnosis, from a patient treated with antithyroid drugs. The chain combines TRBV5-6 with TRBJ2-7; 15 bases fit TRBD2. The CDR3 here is CASIGLAGGSYEQYF. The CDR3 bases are TGTGCCAGCATCGGACTAGCGGGAGGGTCCTACGAGCAGTACTTC.